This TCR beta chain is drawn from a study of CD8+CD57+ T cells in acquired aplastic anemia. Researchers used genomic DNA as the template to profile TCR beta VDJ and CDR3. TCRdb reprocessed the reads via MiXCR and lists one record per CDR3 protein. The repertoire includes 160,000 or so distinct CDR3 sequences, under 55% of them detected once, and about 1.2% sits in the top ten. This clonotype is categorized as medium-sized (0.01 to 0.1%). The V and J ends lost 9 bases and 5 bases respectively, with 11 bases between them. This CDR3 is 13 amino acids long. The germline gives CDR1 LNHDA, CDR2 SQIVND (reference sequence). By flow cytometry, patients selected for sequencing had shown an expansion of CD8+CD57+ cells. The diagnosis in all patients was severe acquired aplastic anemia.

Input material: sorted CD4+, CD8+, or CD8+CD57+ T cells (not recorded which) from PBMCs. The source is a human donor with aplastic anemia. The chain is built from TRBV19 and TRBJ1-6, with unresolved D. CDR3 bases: TGTGCCAGCCGTGCCGGAAATAATTCACCCCTCCACTTT. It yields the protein CASRAGNNSPLHF. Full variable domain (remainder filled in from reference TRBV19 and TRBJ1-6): DGGITQSPKYLFRKEGQNVTLSCEQNLNHDAMYWYRQDPGQGLRLIYYSQIVNDFQKGDIAEGYSVSREKKESFPLTVTSAQKNPTAFYLCASRAGNNSPLHFGNGTRLTVT.